This paragraph reports one TCR beta chain. These data come from a study of T and B cells in COVID-19 patients. At the level of the study: Blood was sampled from COVID-19 patients who were either actively infected or recovered. Recovered patients mostly had mild to moderate COVID-19 managed as outpatients.

Multiplex PCR with BIOMED2 TRB-A/B primer pools amplified TRB rearrangements. TCRdb fed the multiplex PCR reads into MiXCR, producing one record per CDR3 protein. Of approximately 10,000 distinct CDR3 sequences in the sample, 25% to 30% were seen once. TRB was amplified from roughly 250-500 ng of blood genomic DNA. Sequencing was performed on blood. The clonotype originates from a human donor who had recovered from COVID-19.

The CDR3 DNA follows: TGTGCCAGCAGTGAGACTAGCGGGGCCCAAGAGACCCAGTACTTC. Translation gives CASSETSGAQETQYF. The chain uses TRBV6-5 and TRBJ2-5; TRBD2 agrees at 11 bases. Germline CDR1 is MNHEY and CDR2 is SVGAGI. This CDR3 comprises 15 residues. With V trimmed by 5 bases and J by 1 base, 3 bases remained unmatched.